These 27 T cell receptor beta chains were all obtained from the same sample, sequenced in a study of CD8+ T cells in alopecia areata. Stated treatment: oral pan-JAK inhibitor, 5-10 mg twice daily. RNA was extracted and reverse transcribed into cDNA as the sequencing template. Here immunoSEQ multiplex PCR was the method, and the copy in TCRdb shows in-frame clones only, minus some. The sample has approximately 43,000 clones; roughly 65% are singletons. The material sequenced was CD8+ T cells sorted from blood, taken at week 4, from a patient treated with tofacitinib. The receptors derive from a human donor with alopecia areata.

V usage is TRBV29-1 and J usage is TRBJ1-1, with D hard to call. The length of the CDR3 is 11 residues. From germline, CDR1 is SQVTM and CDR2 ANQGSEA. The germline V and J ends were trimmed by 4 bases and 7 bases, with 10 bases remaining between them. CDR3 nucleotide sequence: TGCAGCGTTGTATCTGGGCTTGAAGCTTTCTTT. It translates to CSVVSGLEAFF.

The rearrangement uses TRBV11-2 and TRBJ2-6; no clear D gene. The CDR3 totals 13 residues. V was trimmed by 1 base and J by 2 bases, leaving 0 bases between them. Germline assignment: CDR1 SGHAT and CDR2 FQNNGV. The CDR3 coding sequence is TGTGCCAGCAGCTTAGCTGGGGCCAACGTCCTGACTTTC. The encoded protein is CASSLAGANVLTF.

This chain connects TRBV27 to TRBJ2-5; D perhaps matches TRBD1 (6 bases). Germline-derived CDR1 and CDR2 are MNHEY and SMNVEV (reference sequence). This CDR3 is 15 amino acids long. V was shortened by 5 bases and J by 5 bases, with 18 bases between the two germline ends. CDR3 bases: TGTGCCAGCAGTACCTCCCAGGGGTTACAGGAGACCCAGTACTTC. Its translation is CASSTSQGLQETQYF.

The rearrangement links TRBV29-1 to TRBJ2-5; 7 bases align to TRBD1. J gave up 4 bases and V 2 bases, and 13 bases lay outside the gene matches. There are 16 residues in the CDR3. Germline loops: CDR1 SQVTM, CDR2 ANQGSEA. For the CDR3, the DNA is TGCAGCGTTGAAAAGGCAGGGGGTTTCCTTCGAGAGACCCAGTACTTC. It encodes CSVEKAGGFLRETQYF.

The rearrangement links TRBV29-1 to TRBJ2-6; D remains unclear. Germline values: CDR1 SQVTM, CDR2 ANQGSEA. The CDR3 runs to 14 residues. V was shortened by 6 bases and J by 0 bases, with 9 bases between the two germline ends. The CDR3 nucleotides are TGCAGCGTACGGACGTACTCTGGGGCCAACGTCCTGACTTTC. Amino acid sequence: CSVRTYSGANVLTF.

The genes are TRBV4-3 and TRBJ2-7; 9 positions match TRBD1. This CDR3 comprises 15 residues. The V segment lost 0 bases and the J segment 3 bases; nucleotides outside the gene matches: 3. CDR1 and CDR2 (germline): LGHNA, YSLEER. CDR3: CASSQDLDRGYEQYF. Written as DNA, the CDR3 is TGCGCCAGCAGCCAAGATTTGGACAGGGGCTACGAGCAGTACTTC.

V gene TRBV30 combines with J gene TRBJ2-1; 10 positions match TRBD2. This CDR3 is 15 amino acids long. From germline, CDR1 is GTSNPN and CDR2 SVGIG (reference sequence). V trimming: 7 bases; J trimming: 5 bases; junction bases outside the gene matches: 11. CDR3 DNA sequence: TGTGCCTCCGCGCGGGGGAGCGGGGGGGACAATGAGCAGTTCTTC. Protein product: CASARGSGGDNEQFF.

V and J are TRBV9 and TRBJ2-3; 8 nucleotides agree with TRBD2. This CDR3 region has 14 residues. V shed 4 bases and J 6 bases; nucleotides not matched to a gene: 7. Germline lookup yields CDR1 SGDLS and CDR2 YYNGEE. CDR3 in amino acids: CASSPGGAMDTQYF. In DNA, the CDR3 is TGTGCCAGCAGCCCCGGGGGGGCCATGGATACGCAGTATTTT.

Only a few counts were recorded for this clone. This CDR3 reads CSVVDAGLTYEQYF. CDR3 sequence (DNA): TGCAGCGTTGTAGACGCAGGACTGACCTACGAGCAGTACTTC. V gene TRBV29-1 combines with J gene TRBJ2-7, with D perhaps TRBD2 (5 bases). Germline loops: CDR1 SQVTM, CDR2 ANQGSEA. The V and J ends lost 4 bases and 2 bases respectively, with 15 bases between them. The CDR3 covers 14 residues.

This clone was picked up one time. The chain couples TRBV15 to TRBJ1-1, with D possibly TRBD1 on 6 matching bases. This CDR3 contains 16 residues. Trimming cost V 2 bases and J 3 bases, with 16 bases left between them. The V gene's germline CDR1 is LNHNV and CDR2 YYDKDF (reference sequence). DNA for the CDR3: TGTGCCACCAGCAGAACAACAGGGAGTGGTGACACTGAAGCTTTCTTT. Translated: CATSRTTGSGDTEAFF.

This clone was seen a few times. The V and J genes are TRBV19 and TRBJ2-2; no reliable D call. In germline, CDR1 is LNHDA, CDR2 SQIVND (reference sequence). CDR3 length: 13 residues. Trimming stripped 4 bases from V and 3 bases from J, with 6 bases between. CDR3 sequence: CASSTPDTGELFF. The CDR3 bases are TGTGCCAGTAGTACCCCCGACACCGGGGAGCTGTTTTTT.

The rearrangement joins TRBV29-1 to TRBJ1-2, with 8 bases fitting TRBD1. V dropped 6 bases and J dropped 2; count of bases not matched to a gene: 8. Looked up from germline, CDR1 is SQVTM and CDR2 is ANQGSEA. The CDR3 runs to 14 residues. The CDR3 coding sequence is TGCAGCGTCGTGACAGGGGATGGGAACTATGGCTACACCTTC. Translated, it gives CSVVTGDGNYGYTF. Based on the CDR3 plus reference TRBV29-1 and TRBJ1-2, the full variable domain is SAVISQKPSRDICQRGTSLTIQCQVDSQVTMMFWYRQQPGQSLTLIATANQGSEATYESGFVIDKFPISRPNLTFSTLTVSNMSPEDSSIYLCSVVTGDGNYGYTFGSGTRLTVV.

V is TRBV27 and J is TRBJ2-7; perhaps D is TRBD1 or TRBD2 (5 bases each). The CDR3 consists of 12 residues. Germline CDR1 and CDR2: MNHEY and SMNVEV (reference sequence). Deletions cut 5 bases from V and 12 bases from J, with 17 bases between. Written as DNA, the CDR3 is TGTGCCAGCAGTCACGGGGTGGGGGTACTGTACTTC. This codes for CASSHGVGVLYF.

The CDR3 sequence is CASSTGATEAFF. Written as DNA, the CDR3 is TGTGCCAGTAGTACGGGGGCGACTGAAGCTTTCTTT. V is TRBV19 and J is TRBJ1-1, with D tentatively TRBD1 (6 bases). CDR1 and CDR2 (germline): LNHDA, SQIVND (reference sequence). The CDR3 totals 12 residues. V was shortened by 4 bases and J by 5 bases, with 8 bases between the two germline ends. The full variable domain, rest sourced from reference TRBV19 and TRBJ1-1, is DGGITQSPKYLFRKEGQNVTLSCEQNLNHDAMYWYRQDPGQGLRLIYYSQIVNDFQKGDIAEGYSVSREKKESFPLTVTSAQKNPTAFYLCASSTGATEAFFGQGTRLTVV.

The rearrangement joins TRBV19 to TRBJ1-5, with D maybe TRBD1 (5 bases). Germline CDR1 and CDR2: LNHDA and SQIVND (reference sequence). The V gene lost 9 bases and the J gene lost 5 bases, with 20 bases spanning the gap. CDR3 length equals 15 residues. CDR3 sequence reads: CASGTGPTLDQPQHF. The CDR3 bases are TGTGCCAGCGGTACGGGACCAACACTGGATCAGCCCCAGCATTTT.

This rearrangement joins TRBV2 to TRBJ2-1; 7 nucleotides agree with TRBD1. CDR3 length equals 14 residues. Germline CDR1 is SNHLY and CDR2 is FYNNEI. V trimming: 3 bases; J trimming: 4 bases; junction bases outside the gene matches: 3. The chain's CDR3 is CASSEDRRYNEQFF. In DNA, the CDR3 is TGTGCCAGCAGTGAGGACAGGCGGTACAATGAGCAGTTCTTC.

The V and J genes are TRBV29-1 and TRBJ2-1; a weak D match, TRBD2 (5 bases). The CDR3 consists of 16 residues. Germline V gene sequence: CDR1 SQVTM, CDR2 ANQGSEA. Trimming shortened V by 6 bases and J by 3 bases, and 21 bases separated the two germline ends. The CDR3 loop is CSVNNLRELIYNEQFF. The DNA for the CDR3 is TGCAGCGTCAATAACCTACGGGAACTGATCTACAATGAGCAGTTCTTC.

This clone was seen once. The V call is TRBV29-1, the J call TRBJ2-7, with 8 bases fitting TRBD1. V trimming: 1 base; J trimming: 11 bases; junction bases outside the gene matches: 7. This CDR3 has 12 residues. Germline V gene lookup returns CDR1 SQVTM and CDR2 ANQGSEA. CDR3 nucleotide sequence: TGCAGCGTTGAAGGGGTTGGACAGGGCGAGTACTTC. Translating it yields CSVEGVGQGEYF.

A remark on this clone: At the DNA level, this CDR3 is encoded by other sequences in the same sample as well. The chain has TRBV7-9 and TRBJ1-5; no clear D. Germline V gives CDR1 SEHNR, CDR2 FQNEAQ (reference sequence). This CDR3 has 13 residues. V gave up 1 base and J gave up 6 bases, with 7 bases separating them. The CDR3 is CASSLDRGQPQHF. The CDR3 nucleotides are TGTGCCAGCAGCTTAGATCGTGGTCAGCCCCAGCATTTT. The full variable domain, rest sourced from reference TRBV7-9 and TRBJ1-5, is DTGVSQNPRHKITKRGQNVTFRCDPISEHNRLYWYRQTLGQGPEFLTYFQNEAQLEKSRLLSDRFSAERPKGSFSTLEIQRTEQGDSAMYLCASSLDRGQPQHFGDGTRLSIL.

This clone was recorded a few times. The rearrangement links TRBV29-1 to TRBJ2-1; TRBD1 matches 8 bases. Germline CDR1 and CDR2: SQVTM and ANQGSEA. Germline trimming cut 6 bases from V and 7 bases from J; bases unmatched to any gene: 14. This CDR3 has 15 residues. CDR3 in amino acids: CSVPRTGSGTNEQFF. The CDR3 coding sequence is TGCAGCGTCCCTCGGACAGGGAGTGGTACGAATGAGCAGTTCTTC.

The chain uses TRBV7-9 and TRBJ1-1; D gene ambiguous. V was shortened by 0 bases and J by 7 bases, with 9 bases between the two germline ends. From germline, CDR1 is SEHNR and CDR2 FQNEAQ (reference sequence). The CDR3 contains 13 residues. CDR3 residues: CASSLAERGEAFF. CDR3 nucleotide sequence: TGTGCCAGCAGCTTAGCAGAACGGGGTGAAGCTTTCTTT.

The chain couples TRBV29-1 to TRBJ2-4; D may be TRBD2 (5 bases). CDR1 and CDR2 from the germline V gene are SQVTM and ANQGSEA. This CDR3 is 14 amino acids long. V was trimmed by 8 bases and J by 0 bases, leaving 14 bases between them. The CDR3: CSPPGVIAKNIQYF. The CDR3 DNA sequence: TGCAGCCCTCCCGGGGTGATAGCCAAAAACATTCAGTACTTC.

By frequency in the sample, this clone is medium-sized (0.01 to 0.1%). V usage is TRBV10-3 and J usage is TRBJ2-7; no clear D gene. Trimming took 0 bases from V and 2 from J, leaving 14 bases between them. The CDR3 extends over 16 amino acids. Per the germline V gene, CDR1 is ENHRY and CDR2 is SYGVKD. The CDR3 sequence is CAISESGSARTYEQYF. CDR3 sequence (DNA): TGTGCCATCAGTGAGTCTGGGTCGGCGCGGACCTACGAGCAGTACTTC.

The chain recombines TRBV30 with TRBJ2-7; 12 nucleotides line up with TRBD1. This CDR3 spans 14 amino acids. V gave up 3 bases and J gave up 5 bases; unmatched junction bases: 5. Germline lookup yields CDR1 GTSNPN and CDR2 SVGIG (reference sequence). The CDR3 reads CAWSGGQGAHEQYF. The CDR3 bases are TGTGCCTGGAGCGGGGGACAGGGGGCCCACGAGCAGTACTTC.

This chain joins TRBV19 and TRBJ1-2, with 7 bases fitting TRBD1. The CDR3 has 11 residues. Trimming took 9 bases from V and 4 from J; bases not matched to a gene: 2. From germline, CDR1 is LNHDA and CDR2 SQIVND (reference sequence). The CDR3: CASRQGYGYTF. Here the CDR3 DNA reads TGTGCCAGCAGACAGGGCTATGGCTACACCTTC.

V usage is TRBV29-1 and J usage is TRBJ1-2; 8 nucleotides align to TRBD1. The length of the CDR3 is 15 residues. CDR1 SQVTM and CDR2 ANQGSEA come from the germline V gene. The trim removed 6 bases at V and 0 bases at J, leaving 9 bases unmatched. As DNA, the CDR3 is TGCAGCGTCCCCGGACAGGGTATAGCTAACTATGGCTACACCTTC. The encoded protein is CSVPGQGIANYGYTF.

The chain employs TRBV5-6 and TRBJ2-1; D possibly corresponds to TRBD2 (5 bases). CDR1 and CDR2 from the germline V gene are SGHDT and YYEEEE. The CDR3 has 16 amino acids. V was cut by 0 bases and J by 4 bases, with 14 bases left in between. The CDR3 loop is CASSLVGEQGYNEQFF. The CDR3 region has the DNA TGTGCCAGCAGCTTGGTCGGGGAACAAGGTTACAATGAGCAGTTCTTC.